Listed here are 11 T cell receptor beta chains from one sample, sequenced in a study of CD4 T cells in relation to SARS-CoV-2 and coronaviruses. Clones were sequenced by immunoSEQ multiplex PCR, and TCRdb holds only the in-frame ones, with some missing. The sample lists 35,000 to 40,000 clones; 88% were seen once. Input material: memory CD4+ T cells from PBMCs. The source of these receptors is an adult with COVID-19.

The chain carries TRBV10-3 and TRBJ1-1, with 7 bases fitting TRBD1. The CDR3 is 13 residues long. V shed 6 bases and J 6 bases; nucleotides not matched to a gene: 7. Germline lookup yields CDR1 ENHRY and CDR2 SYGVKD. The CDR3 loop is CAISSGGSAEAFF. The DNA for the CDR3 is TGTGCCATCAGCTCAGGGGGGTCGGCTGAAGCTTTCTTT.

V gene TRBV6-5 combines with J gene TRBJ2-1, with TRBD1 matching over 8 bases. From germline, CDR1 is MNHEY and CDR2 SVGAGI. This CDR3 is built from 16 residues. Unmatched junction bases numbered 2, after V lost 0 bases and J lost 1 base. CDR3 residues: CASSYSRTGSYNEQFF. Written as DNA, the CDR3 is TGTGCCAGCAGTTACTCCCGGACAGGGTCCTACAATGAGCAGTTCTTC.

Written as DNA, the CDR3 is TGTGCCAGCAGTTATAGTAGCGGGGGACCGTACGAGCAGTACTTC. Translating gives CASSYSSGGPYEQYF. J is TRBJ2-7 and V is TRBV6-5; TRBD2 aligns across 9 bases. Trimming at V came to 3 bases and at J to 4 bases, leaving 7 bases not matched to a gene. The CDR3 covers 15 residues. CDR1 is MNHEY and CDR2 is SVGAGI in the germline V gene.

This sequence joins TRBV5-4 and TRBJ2-5; TRBD2 matches at 9 bases. Germline CDR1 reads SGHNT; CDR2 reads YYREEE (reference sequence). This CDR3 is built from 16 residues. Germline trimming cut 4 bases from V and 2 bases from J; bases unmatched to any gene: 9. CDR3 bases: TGTGCCAGCAGCGCAAGACTAGCGGCCGGACAAGAGACCCAGTACTTC. Amino acids: CASSARLAAGQETQYF.

This sequence joins TRBV11-2 and TRBJ1-1; no reliable D call. V was clipped by 2 bases and J by 5 bases, with 6 bases between them. Germline lookup yields CDR1 SGHAT and CDR2 FQNNGV. This CDR3 spans 12 amino acids. The CDR3 DNA sequence: TGTGCCAGCAGCTTAACCGGGACTGAAGCTTTCTTT. Translating gives CASSLTGTEAFF.

The chain carries TRBV9 and TRBJ2-1; 8 bases map to TRBD2. The V segment lost 0 bases and the J segment 5 bases; nucleotides outside the gene matches: 4. This CDR3 region has 15 residues. The V gene's germline CDR1 is SGDLS and CDR2 YYNGEE. CDR3 sequence (DNA): TGTGCCAGCAGCGTAGGGACTAGCCTTAACAATGAGCAGTTCTTC. Residues: CASSVGTSLNNEQFF.

This clone has only one observation. The chain links TRBV7-3 to TRBJ2-5, with 7 bases matching TRBD1. In germline, CDR1 is SGHTA, CDR2 FQGTGA. The CDR3 is 14 amino acids. The J segment lost 5 bases and the V segment lost 5 bases, leaving 8 bases of the junction unmatched. CDR3 region: CASSPQGRQETQYF. The CDR3 bases are TGTGCCAGCAGCCCACAGGGGCGCCAGGAGACCCAGTACTTC.

The chain couples TRBV6-6 to TRBJ2-4; D is possibly TRBD1 or TRBD2 (6 bases each). Trimming removed 6 bases from V and 1 base from J, with 25 bases in between. Germline V CDR1 and CDR2: MNHNY, SVGAGI (reference sequence). This CDR3 is 19 amino acids long. CDR3 sequence: CASSRGGPGSDGAKNIQYF. CDR3 in DNA: TGTGCCAGCAGCCGAGGGGGGCCAGGATCGGATGGGGCCAAAAACATTCAGTACTTC.

V gene TRBV6-5 combines with J gene TRBJ2-3, with 8 bases aligning to TRBD2. The V gene's germline CDR1 is MNHEY and CDR2 SVGAGI. V dropped 6 bases and J dropped 3; count of bases not matched to a gene: 5. This CDR3 contains 14 residues. The CDR3 spells CASRGERGTDTQYF. The CDR3 coding sequence is TGTGCCAGCAGGGGCGAGCGGGGGACAGATACGCAGTATTTT.

The chain joins TRBV7-6 to TRBJ2-1; TRBD1 agrees at 9 bases. Germline CDR1 and CDR2: SGHVS and FNYEAQ. V lost 4 bases to trimming and J lost 6 bases; unmatched junction nucleotides: 13. This CDR3 region has 17 residues. The CDR3 loop is CASSSRLTGGAPNEQFF. CDR3 in DNA: TGTGCCAGCAGCTCGAGACTGACAGGGGGGGCTCCCAATGAGCAGTTCTTC.

The chain uses TRBV7-2 and TRBJ2-1, with 9 bases that match TRBD2. This CDR3 spans 14 amino acids. V was pared by 3 bases and J by 6 bases, with 3 bases of the junction left unmatched. Germline-derived CDR1 and CDR2 are SGHTA and FQGNSA. This CDR3 reads CASSFGGGANEQFF. The DNA for the CDR3 is TGTGCCAGCAGCTTCGGCGGGGGGGCCAATGAGCAGTTCTTC.